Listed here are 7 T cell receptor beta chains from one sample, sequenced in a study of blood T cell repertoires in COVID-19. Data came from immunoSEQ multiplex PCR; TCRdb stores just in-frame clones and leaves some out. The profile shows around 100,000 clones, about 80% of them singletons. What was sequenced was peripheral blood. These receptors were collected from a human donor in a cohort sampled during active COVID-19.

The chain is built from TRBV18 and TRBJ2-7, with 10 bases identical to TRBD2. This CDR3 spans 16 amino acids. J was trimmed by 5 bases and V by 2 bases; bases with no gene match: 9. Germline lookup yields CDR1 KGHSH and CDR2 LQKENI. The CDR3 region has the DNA TGTGCCAGCTCACCAGAGCAGCGGGGGGGCCGCGACGAGCAGTACTTC. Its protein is CASSPEQRGGRDEQYF.

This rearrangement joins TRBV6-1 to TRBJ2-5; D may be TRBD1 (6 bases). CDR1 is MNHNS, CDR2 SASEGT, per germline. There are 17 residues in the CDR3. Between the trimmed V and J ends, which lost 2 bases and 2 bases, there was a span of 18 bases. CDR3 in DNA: TGTGCCAGCAGTGAATTTAAGGGGGTGGTCGGGCAAGAGACCCAGTACTTC. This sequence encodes CASSEFKGVVGQETQYF.

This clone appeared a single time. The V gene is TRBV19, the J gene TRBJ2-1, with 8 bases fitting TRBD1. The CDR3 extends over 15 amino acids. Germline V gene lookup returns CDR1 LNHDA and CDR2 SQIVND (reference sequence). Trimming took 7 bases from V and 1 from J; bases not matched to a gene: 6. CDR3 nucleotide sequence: TGTGCCAGTACCTTGGACAGGGTGTCCTACAATGAGCAGTTCTTC. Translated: CASTLDRVSYNEQFF.

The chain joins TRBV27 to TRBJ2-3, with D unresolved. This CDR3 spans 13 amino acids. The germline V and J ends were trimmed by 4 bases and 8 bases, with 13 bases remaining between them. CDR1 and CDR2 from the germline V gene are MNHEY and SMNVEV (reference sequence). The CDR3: CASSSAQVATQYF. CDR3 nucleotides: TGTGCCAGCAGTTCGGCTCAGGTCGCTACGCAGTATTTT.

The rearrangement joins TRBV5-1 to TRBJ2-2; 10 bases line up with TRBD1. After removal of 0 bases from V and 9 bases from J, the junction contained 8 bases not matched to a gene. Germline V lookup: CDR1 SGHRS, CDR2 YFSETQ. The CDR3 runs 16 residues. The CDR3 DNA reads TGCGCCAGCAGCTTGGAGGGGACAGGGGTGCGGCGGGAGCTGTTTTTT. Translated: CASSLEGTGVRRELFF.

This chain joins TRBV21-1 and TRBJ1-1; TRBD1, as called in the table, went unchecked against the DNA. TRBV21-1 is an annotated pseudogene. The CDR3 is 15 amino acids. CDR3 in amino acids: CASSKGGQLNTEAFF. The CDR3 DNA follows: TGTGCCAGCAGCAAAGGGGGACAGCTGAACACTGAAGCTTTCTTT.

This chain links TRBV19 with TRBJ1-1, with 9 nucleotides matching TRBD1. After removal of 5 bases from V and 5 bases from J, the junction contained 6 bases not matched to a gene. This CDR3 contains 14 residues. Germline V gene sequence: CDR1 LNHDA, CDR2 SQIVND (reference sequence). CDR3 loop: CASSGGTGWTEAFF. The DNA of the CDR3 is TGTGCCAGTAGTGGGGGGACAGGGTGGACTGAAGCTTTCTTT.